The clone carrying this T cell receptor beta chain was seen a handful of times. Its matching antigen is unknown. TCRdb re-called the RT-PCR reads with MiXCR, one entry per CDR3 protein. Among roughly 540,000 distinct CDR3 sequences, approximately 24% were seen once, and the ten largest hold 2.5% to 3%. This record comes from a study of response to subunit inactivated influenza vaccine. CDR3 length equals 15 residues. Germline V gives CDR1 SGDLS, CDR2 YYNGEE. V gave up 0 bases and J gave up 3 bases, with 12 bases separating them. Study results and limitations: Each seasonal influenza vaccination recruits few new T cells, the authors suggested.

These data were also filed under a second study, of T cells expressing NK-cell markers. That source adds: 5'RACE template switching with UMIs produced the TCR beta cDNA. Beta-chain profiling covered CD3+CD56+NKG2C+, CD3+CD56+NKG2C- and CD3+CD56-NKG2C+ sorted subsets. Seven donors tested HCMV-seropositive and one tested seronegative among the eight sequenced.

The TCR originated in a man in his forties or fifties who received an inactivated influenza vaccine. The sample consisted of CD4+ T cells sorted from PBMCs, taken 11 to 12 days after vaccination. The chain couples TRBV9 to TRBJ1-2; D unclear. The CDR3 DNA follows: TGTGCCAGCAGCGTAGGCGGGGAAGGGTACTATGGCTACACCTTC. Its translation is CASSVGGEGYYGYTF.